Listed below are T cell receptor beta chains from one sample, sequenced in a study of shared clonotypes between healthy human individuals. Generated by immunoSEQ multiplex PCR, the TCRdb table keeps only in-frame clones and is missing some. The sample lists roughly 500,000 clones; roughly 95% were seen once. Material: naive CD4+ T cells sorted from blood. These receptors originate from a woman aged 30 to 39 in good health. Each CDR3 is given with its conserved first and last residue. D genes are given only for firm matches. The size field is filled for only some rows; it gives once, few, many or a size class.

v_gene	abundance	d_gene	j_gene	CDR3nt	CDR3aa
TRBV7-9	NA	TRBD2	TRBJ2-7	TGTGCCAGCAGCTCACCCCGACTAGCGGTGTTATCCGAGCAGTACTTC	CASSSPRLAVLSEQYF
TRBV4-1	NA	TRBD2	TRBJ2-2	TGCGCCAGCAGCCCTGGACTAGCGGGAGAAAACACCGGGGAGCTGTTTTTT	CASSPGLAGENTGELFF
TRBV6-6	NA	NA	TRBJ2-2	TGTGCCAGCAGTCAGAATCAGGGGTCCGGGGAGCTGTTTTTT	CASSQNQGSGELFF
TRBV5-8	NA	NA	TRBJ1-5	TGTGCCAGCAGCTTGATGTCCCGTAATCAGCCCCAGCATTTT	CASSLMSRNQPQHF
TRBV2	NA	NA	TRBJ2-3	TGTGCCAGCGGAACCACAGATACGCAGTATTTT	CASGTTDTQYF
TRBV18	NA	NA	TRBJ2-1	TGTGCCAGCTCACCACCTTTGACGGAATACAATGAGCAGTTCTTC	CASSPPLTEYNEQFF
TRBV20-1	NA	NA	TRBJ2-7	TGCAGTGCTAGAGATCAAGTAGTGGCCTACTTC	CSARDQVVAYF
TRBV5-8	NA	TRBD2	TRBJ2-1	TGTGCCAGCAGCGTGGGACTAGCGGGGAACAATGAGCAGTTCTTC	CASSVGLAGNNEQFF
TRBV18	NA	TRBD2	TRBJ2-3	TGTGCCAGCTCATTGACTAGCGGGACCGATACGCAGTATTTT	CASSLTSGTDTQYF
TRBV29-1	NA	TRBD2	TRBJ2-3	TGCAGCGTTGAGGGACCGGGACTACGAGATACGCAGTATTTT	CSVEGPGLRDTQYF
TRBV18	NA	NA	TRBJ2-1	TGTGCCAGCTCCCTAAACCCCAGCGGTGAGCAGTTCTTC	CASSLNPSGEQFF
TRBV7-9	NA	NA	TRBJ2-2	TGTGCCAGCAGCCCTCCTGGTGGGGCCGGGGAGCTGTTTTTT	CASSPPGGAGELFF
TRBV27	NA	NA	TRBJ1-1	TGTGCCAGCAATCCCTTCCGGGAACCGACACGCGGGAACACTGAAGCTTTCTTT	CASNPFREPTRGNTEAFF
TRBV4-2	NA	TRBD2	TRBJ2-7	TGTGCCAGCAGCCAAGGGGGACTAGCGGGTTTTGACGAGCAGTACTTC	CASSQGGLAGFDEQYF
TRBV7-9	NA	NA	TRBJ2-7	TGTGCCAGCAGCTTACGGGGCTACGAGCAGTACTTC	CASSLRGYEQYF
TRBV28	NA	NA	TRBJ2-7	TGTGCCAGCAGTTTGCTGAGTCTAGAAAGGCACGAGCAGTACTTC	CASSLLSLERHEQYF
TRBV27	NA	NA	TRBJ2-5	TGTGCGGTCGGGCAGCAAGAGACCCAGTACTTC	CAVGQQETQYF
TRBV6-1	NA	TRBD1	TRBJ2-7	TGTGCCAGCAGTCTCGGACAGGGAGTCTACGAGCAGTACTTC	CASSLGQGVYEQYF
TRBV28	NA	NA	TRBJ2-7	TGTGCCAGCAGTTTAATGCAGGGGCAAGCCTACGAGCAGTACTTC	CASSLMQGQAYEQYF
TRBV15	NA	NA	TRBJ2-2	TGTGCCACCAGTCGATCGGAACGGGGCACCGGGGAGCTGTTTTTT	CATSRSERGTGELFF
TRBV29-1	NA	NA	TRBJ2-7	TGCAGCGTTGACCCCCTAAACCCCTACGAGCAGTACTTC	CSVDPLNPYEQYF
TRBV11-2	NA	NA	TRBJ1-2	TGTGCCAGCAGCTTAGCGCTGGACAGTCAGGGCTACACCTTC	CASSLALDSQGYTF
TRBV10-3	NA	TRBD1	TRBJ2-7	TGTGCCATCGGCCCCCCGGCAGGGGGTTACGAGCAGTACTTC	CAIGPPAGGYEQYF
TRBV5-1	NA	NA	TRBJ2-7	TGCGCCAGCAGTCGAGAGGTGGTTAGCTCCTACGAGCAGTACTTC	CASSREVVSSYEQYF
TRBV4-2	NA	NA	TRBJ2-2	TGTGCCAGCAGCCGATGGGACTCTTCCCGGGGGGAGCTGTTTTTT	CASSRWDSSRGELFF
TRBV28	NA	NA	TRBJ1-1	TGTGCCAGCCTAGAAGGGCGGAACACTGAAGCTTTCTTT	CASLEGRNTEAFF
TRBV4-2	NA	NA	TRBJ1-2	TGTGCCAGCAGCTTGGTGGGGTCAAACTATGGCTACACCTTC	CASSLVGSNYGYTF
TRBV28	NA	NA	TRBJ2-5	TGTGCCAGCAGTCCAGGACTGAACCAAGAGACCCAGTACTTC	CASSPGLNQETQYF
TRBV7-9	NA	NA	TRBJ2-5	TGTGCCAGCAGCAAAAGACAGGGGACTATTCAAGAGACCCAGTACTTC	CASSKRQGTIQETQYF
TRBV14	NA	NA	TRBJ2-5	TGTGCCAGCAGCCAAGGCACGGCCGAAGGCGAGACCCAGTACTTC	CASSQGTAEGETQYF
TRBV5-6	NA	NA	TRBJ2-1	TGTGCCAGCAGCTCCCCAATGAATGAGCAGTTCTTC	CASSSPMNEQFF
TRBV5-1	NA	NA	TRBJ1-3	TGCGCCAGCAGCTTCATAGGGGAAGGAAACACCATATATTTT	CASSFIGEGNTIYF
TRBV2	NA	NA	TRBJ2-7	TGTGCCAGCAGGCAGGGGCCCGTCTACGAGCAGTACTTC	CASRQGPVYEQYF
TRBV5-1	NA	NA	TRBJ1-5	TGCGCCAGCAGCTTGGGTGGTAGCAATCAGCCCCAGCATTTT	CASSLGGSNQPQHF
TRBV5-1	NA	TRBD1	TRBJ1-1	TGCGCCAGCAGCCTCGGGACAGGGGAAGCTTTCTTT	CASSLGTGEAFF
TRBV19	once	TRBD2	TRBJ2-3	TGTGCCAGTAGTCAGCCAAGCGGGGCTAGCACAGATACGCAGTATTTT	CASSQPSGASTDTQYF
TRBV7-9	NA	NA	TRBJ1-1	TGTGCCAGCAGCTCAAATCCCCCAAGAGATGAAGCTTTCTTT	CASSSNPPRDEAFF
TRBV28	NA	TRBD1	TRBJ2-7	TGTGCCAGCAGTTCAGGGGGCGAGGTCACCTACGAGCAGTACTTC	CASSSGGEVTYEQYF
TRBV5-4	once	NA	TRBJ2-7	TGTGCCAGCAACTTCAGGGGAGAGTACGAGCAGTACTTC	CASNFRGEYEQYF
TRBV20-1	once	NA	TRBJ2-5	TGCAGTGCTAGAGATCACGAGACCCAGTACTTC	CSARDHETQYF
TRBV30	NA	TRBD1	TRBJ1-2	TGTGCCTGGAGAAGGACAGGGGGCAATGGCTACACCTTC	CAWRRTGGNGYTF
TRBV29-1	NA	NA	TRBJ2-3	TGCAGCGCCCGGGGGTTAGCGGAAAGCACAGATACGCAGTATTTT	CSARGLAESTDTQYF
TRBV5-8	NA	TRBD2	TRBJ2-1	TGTGCCAGCAGCCCCTGGACTAGCGGACACAATGAGCAGTTCTTC	CASSPWTSGHNEQFF
TRBV2	once	TRBD1	TRBJ1-2	TGTGCCAGCAGTAGGACAGGGTTCAACTATGGCTACACCTTC	CASSRTGFNYGYTF
TRBV5-1	once	TRBD2	TRBJ2-7	TGCGCCAGCAGCCCCGGACTAGCCGGCTACGAGCAGTACTTC	CASSPGLAGYEQYF